This TCR beta chain derives from a study of control samples from healthy donors and cancer patients. The assay was immunoSEQ multiplex PCR, and TCRdb's table has in-frame clones only and misses some. Seen here are about 120,000 clones, roughly nine tenths observed once, and the top ten hold about 1%. Germline CDR1 reads SGHAT; CDR2 reads FQNNGV. Trimming removed 1 base from V and 3 bases from J, with 9 bases in between. The CDR3 covers 14 residues. This chain connects TRBV11-2 to TRBJ2-5, with D unclear. Input material: PBMCs. This sequence was found in a woman in her forties or fifties with colorectal cancer. CDR3: CASSLARFKETQYF. In DNA form, the CDR3 reads TGTGCCAGCAGCTTAGCTCGCTTTAAAGAGACCCAGTACTTC.